The 19 T cell receptor beta chains given below trace back to one sample, sequenced in a study of CD8 T cells in Susac syndrome. With random hexamers, reverse transcription was performed on about 0.45 to 1 ug of RNA. TCRdb reanalysed the immunoSEQ multiplex PCR reads using MiXCR and keeps one entry per CDR3 protein. This table has about 300,000 distinct CDR3 sequences, about 90% appearing once. Sequencing was carried out using CD4+ T cells from PBMCs. These receptors were obtained from a human donor with multiple sclerosis.

This chain links TRBV29-1 with TRBJ2-5, with D perhaps TRBD2 (5 bases). The CDR3 totals 13 residues. CDR1 and CDR2 from the germline V gene are SQVTM and ANQGSEA. V was clipped by 4 bases and J by 5 bases, with 14 bases between them. CDR3: CSVAPVGGETQYF. The CDR3 DNA reads TGCAGCGTTGCCCCAGTCGGCGGGGAGACCCAGTACTTC.

The chain uses TRBV6-2 or TRBV6-3 and TRBJ2-1; D unresolved. The CDR3 length is 15 residues. With 6 bases removed from V and 4 bases from J, the gap between germline ends came to 16 bases. Germline CDR1 reads MNHEY; CDR2 reads SVGEGT. CDR3 DNA: TGTGCCAGCAGAGACACCGACAACATTTACAATGAGCAGTTCTTC. Residues: CASRDTDNIYNEQFF.

The chain carries TRBV5-1 and TRBJ2-1; D call uncertain. V was shortened by 6 bases and J by 0 bases, with 16 bases between the two germline ends. The CDR3 spans 16 residues. Germline V lookup: CDR1 SGHRS, CDR2 YFSETQ. The CDR3 reads CASNPTTSSSYNEQFF. The CDR3 DNA reads as TGCGCCAGCAACCCGACGACTTCTAGCTCCTACAATGAGCAGTTCTTC.

The chain uses TRBV14 and TRBJ1-2; 8 bases are shared with TRBD1. V dropped 4 bases and J dropped 4; count of bases not matched to a gene: 8. The germline V gene encodes CDR1 SGHDN and CDR2 FVKESK. The CDR3 has 15 amino acids. CDR3 region: CASSPRTGFRYGYTF. The CDR3, as DNA: TGTGCCAGCAGCCCTCGGACAGGGTTCCGCTATGGCTACACCTTC.

The chain carries TRBV27 and TRBJ2-5, with 8 bases identical to TRBD1. V lost 5 bases to trimming and J lost 0 bases; unmatched junction nucleotides: 5. Germline V gives CDR1 MNHEY, CDR2 SMNVEV (reference sequence). The CDR3 contains 15 residues. CDR3 residues: CASSPPGQDQETQYF. The CDR3 nucleotides are TGTGCCAGCAGTCCCCCGGGACAGGACCAAGAGACCCAGTACTTC.

This chain joins TRBV7-9 and TRBJ2-3, with 9 bases lining up with TRBD1. The V segment lost 10 bases and the J segment 6 bases; nucleotides outside the gene matches: 11. Per germline, CDR1 SEHNR and CDR2 FQNEAQ (reference sequence). This CDR3 is 14 amino acids long. The CDR3 DNA is TGTGCCACCAACCCGACAGGGGGTGTTGATACGCAGTATTTT. This sequence encodes CATNPTGGVDTQYF.

This clonotype came up once. This chain links TRBV30 with TRBJ2-5, with TRBD1 matching over 7 bases. This CDR3 has 15 amino acids. Germline CDR1 reads GTSNPN; CDR2 reads SVGIG (reference sequence). J was trimmed by 0 bases and V by 0 bases; bases with no gene match: 4. As DNA, the CDR3 is TGTGCCTGGAGTGTCGTCAGGGGGAACCAAGAGACCCAGTACTTC. It codes for CAWSVVRGNQETQYF.

The chain combines TRBV12-3 or TRBV12-4 with TRBJ2-2; 8 bases are shared with TRBD2. This CDR3 spans 14 amino acids. The V segment lost 7 bases and the J segment 6 bases; nucleotides outside the gene matches: 7. CDR3: CASTLGLVAGELFF. CDR3 nucleotide sequence: TGTGCCAGCACCCTGGGACTAGTGGCCGGGGAGCTGTTTTTT.

This rearrangement joins TRBV9 to TRBJ2-7, with 11 bases matching TRBD2. Germline V gene data show CDR1 as SGDLS and CDR2 as YYNGEE. There are 16 residues in the CDR3. The trim removed 4 bases at V and 2 bases at J, leaving 8 bases unmatched. The CDR3 DNA reads as TGTGCCAGCAGCAGGACCGGGACTAGCGGCGCCTACGAGCAGTACTTC. This encodes CASSRTGTSGAYEQYF.

The chain uses TRBV5-1 and TRBJ1-1; perhaps TRBD1 as D (5 bases). The CDR3 consists of 16 residues. V lost 4 bases and J 3 bases, leaving 19 bases between the germline ends. Germline CDR1 and CDR2: SGHRS and YFSETQ. Here the CDR3 reads CASSPRIRTGDTEAFF. DNA for the CDR3: TGCGCCAGCAGCCCCCGGATCCGGACGGGGGACACTGAAGCTTTCTTT.

The rearrangement joins TRBV12-3 or TRBV12-4 to TRBJ1-1; maybe TRBD1 (6 bases). V dropped 5 bases and J dropped 1 base, with 11 bases sitting between them. The length of the CDR3 is 14 residues. CDR3 coding DNA: TGTGCCAGCAGTGGGGGACACCCGAACACTGAAGCTTTCTTT. Protein: CASSGGHPNTEAFF.

The chain couples TRBV23-1 to TRBJ2-7, with 8 nucleotides matching TRBD2. TRBV23-1 is sorted into the ORF group, with uncertain function. V lost 5 bases and J lost 5; bases outside the gene matches: 14. There are 16 residues in the CDR3. CDR3 in DNA: TGCGCCAGCAGTTCCCTACAGCGGGAGCCGTTCCACGAGCAGTACTTC. It is translated as CASSSLQREPFHEQYF.

The chain employs TRBV16 and TRBJ2-7; 7 positions agree with TRBD1. The CDR3 is 14 amino acids. In germline, CDR1 is KGHSY, CDR2 FQNENV. V dropped 1 base and J dropped 6; count of bases not matched to a gene: 6. CDR3 nucleotides: TGTGCCAGCAGCCAATGGGGACAGCAGAGCGAGCAGTACTTC. Encoded protein: CASSQWGQQSEQYF.

The V call is TRBV2, the J call TRBJ2-5; TRBD1 agrees at 9 bases. Germline V gene lookup returns CDR1 SNHLY and CDR2 FYNNEI. Germline trimming cut 8 bases from V and 5 bases from J; bases unmatched to any gene: 9. The CDR3 loop spans 14 amino acids. The CDR3 loop reads CASFRDRVMETQYF. The CDR3 DNA follows: TGTGCCAGCTTCCGGGACAGGGTAATGGAGACCCAGTACTTC.

The rearrangement links TRBV27 to TRBJ2-6; TRBD2 aligns across 10 bases. This CDR3 has 18 residues. Looked up from germline, CDR1 is MNHEY and CDR2 is SMNVEV (reference sequence). The trim removed 2 bases at V and 1 base at J, leaving 5 bases unmatched. CDR3: CASSLRLAGWSGANVLTF. The CDR3 region has the DNA TGTGCCAGCAGTTTAAGACTAGCGGGCTGGTCTGGGGCCAACGTCCTGACTTTC.

The rearrangement links TRBV16 to TRBJ1-4, with D unclear. This CDR3 is built from 15 residues. Trimming shortened V by 2 bases and J by 4 bases, and 11 bases separated the two germline ends. Germline V gives CDR1 KGHSY, CDR2 FQNENV. The CDR3: CASSQLEANNEKLFF. CDR3 coding DNA: TGTGCCAGCAGCCAACTGGAGGCCAATAATGAAAAACTGTTTTTT.

The chain uses TRBV3-1 and TRBJ2-1, with D possibly being TRBD2 (5 bases). Trimming cost V 3 bases and J 9 bases, with 9 bases left between them. The CDR3 covers 12 residues. Germline V gene lookup returns CDR1 LGHDT and CDR2 YNNKEL (reference sequence). The CDR3 DNA follows: TGTGCCAGCAGCCAGGCTAGCTCTGAGCAGTTCTTC. Its protein product is CASSQASSEQFF.

This clonotype was detected once. The chain recombines TRBV3-1 with TRBJ2-7; D tentatively fits TRBD1 or TRBD2 (5 bases each). Germline loops: CDR1 LGHDT, CDR2 YNNKEL (reference sequence). This CDR3 comprises 15 residues. V was shortened by 6 bases and J by 5 bases, with 20 bases between the two germline ends. DNA for the CDR3: TGTGCCAGCAGTCGAAGAGGGGTGACGGTAAACGAGCAGTACTTC. It translates to CASSRRGVTVNEQYF.

The chain carries TRBV2 and TRBJ2-7; the D gene is possibly TRBD1 (6 bases). Germline assignment: CDR1 SNHLY and CDR2 FYNNEI. The V end was cut by 6 bases, the J end by 3 bases, with 9 bases between. There are 12 residues in the CDR3. CDR3 sequence reads: CASRETGYEQYF. CDR3 sequence (DNA): TGTGCCAGCAGGGAGACAGGCTACGAGCAGTACTTC.